This section outlines one T cell receptor (beta chain) sequence together with its context. The V and J ends lost 3 bases and 5 bases respectively, with 8 bases between them. CDR3 length equals 12 residues. Germline loops: CDR1 WSHSY, CDR2 SAAADI. These data belong to a study of shared T cell receptors in the human thymus. Sequencing used immunoSEQ multiplex PCR; TCRdb keeps in-frame clones, though not all of them. This sample yields just under 550,000 clones, of which about 84% are seen a single time; 0.01% to 0.015% belongs to the top ten. These same records also appear under a second study, on human thymus T cells. As that study records: Infants served as donors; they were healthy and Finnish and were having corrective surgery for congenital heart defects. Corrective heart surgery yielded the resections from which the thymus tissue came. Biased V and J segment usage appeared in thymus and peripheral blood. In unrelated individuals, thymic repertoires overlapped highly, according to related research.

The V and J genes are TRBV10-2 and TRBJ2-7, with D tentatively TRBD1 (6 bases). This receptor was obtained from a boy younger than two with a congenital heart defect. Sequencing input: thymocytes. The DNA of the CDR3 is TGCGCCAGCAGTGACGGACAGAACGAGCAGTACTTC. Translated: CASSDGQNEQYF.